The 32 T cell receptor beta chains below all came from one sample that was sequenced in a study of T cells in localized non-small cell lung cancer. Using immunoSEQ multiplex PCR, the repertoire was profiled, and TCRdb retains in-frame clones only, with some absent. The sample consists of roughly 34,000 clones, 85% to 90% of them appearing once. The sequencing here drew on peripheral blood, taken before any cancer treatment. These receptors came from a male donor aged 60 or over with stage III lung adenocarcinoma.

The chain uses TRBV19 and TRBJ1-1; TRBD1 might be the D (5 bases). The CDR3 runs to 14 residues. The V end was cut by 2 bases, the J end by 4 bases, with 11 bases between. Germline CDR1 is LNHDA and CDR2 is SQIVND (reference sequence). CDR3 amino acids: CASSITGGSTEAFF. The CDR3 bases are TGTGCCAGTAGTATAACTGGGGGAAGCACTGAAGCTTTCTTT.

The J gene is TRBJ2-1, the V gene TRBV29-1; TRBD1 matches at 11 bases. The ends lost 8 bases at V and 4 bases at J; junction bases unmatched: 4. CDR3 size: 13 residues. Germline CDR1 is SQVTM and CDR2 is ANQGSEA. The chain's CDR3 is CSFRDRGYNEQFF. As DNA, the CDR3 is TGCAGCTTCCGGGACAGGGGGTACAATGAGCAGTTCTTC.

A single count supports this clone. The CDR3 loop reads CASSYDSGSYNEQFF. DNA for the CDR3: TGCGCCAGCAGCTACGATAGCGGGTCCTACAATGAGCAGTTCTTC. The V and J genes are TRBV5-1 and TRBJ2-1; 7 positions match TRBD2. Losses at the gene ends were 3 bases for V and 1 base for J; bases not matched to a gene: 4. Germline-derived CDR1 and CDR2 are SGHRS and YFSETQ. The CDR3 runs to 15 residues.

V is TRBV9 and J is TRBJ1-6; D unresolved. The ends were cut back, 0 bases at V and 9 bases at J, with 16 bases in the middle. CDR1 is SGDLS, CDR2 YYNGEE, per germline. The CDR3 has 16 amino acids. The CDR3 loop is CASSVGQAARGSPLHF. In DNA form, the CDR3 reads TGTGCCAGCAGCGTAGGGCAGGCCGCGCGGGGTTCACCCCTCCACTTT.

The chain joins TRBV5-4 to TRBJ2-7, with D tentatively TRBD1 (6 bases). Trimming removed 5 bases from V and 6 bases from J, with 21 bases in between. The CDR3 length is 15 residues. Germline CDR1 and CDR2: SGHNT and YYREEE (reference sequence). The CDR3 DNA sequence: TGTGCCAGCAGGTCCCGGGCAGGGGCCACCAGCGAGCAGTACTTC. The encoded protein is CASRSRAGATSEQYF.

This chain links TRBV5-5 with TRBJ1-1; TRBD1 matches at 7 bases. Germline CDR1 reads SGHKS; CDR2 reads YYEKEE (reference sequence). The CDR3 contains 16 residues. V shed 3 bases and J 2 bases; nucleotides not matched to a gene: 10. CDR3 residues: CASSSRTGGHNTEAFF. DNA of the CDR3: TGTGCCAGCAGCTCGAGGACAGGAGGCCATAACACTGAAGCTTTCTTT.

This chain links TRBV19 with TRBJ2-1; tentative D call: TRBD2 (7 bases). The CDR3 extends over 15 amino acids. V lost 5 bases, J lost 1 base, and 12 bases lay in between. The germline gives CDR1 LNHDA, CDR2 SQIVND (reference sequence). CDR3 coding DNA: TGTGCCAGTAGTCAAGGGGGGGTGTCCTACAATGAGCAGTTCTTC. Translated: CASSQGGVSYNEQFF.

The V and J genes are TRBV6-1 and TRBJ1-5; a weak D match, TRBD1 (6 bases). The germline V gene has CDR1 MNHNS and CDR2 SASEGT. The CDR3 runs to 14 residues. The ends were cut back, 5 bases at V and 0 bases at J, with 8 bases in the middle. The chain's CDR3 is CASSRQVSNQPQHF. The CDR3 nucleotides are TGTGCCAGCAGTAGACAGGTTAGCAATCAGCCCCAGCATTTT.

The genes are TRBV18 and TRBJ1-1, with D uncertain. From germline, CDR1 is KGHSH and CDR2 LQKENI. The V and J ends lost 6 bases and 1 base respectively, with 9 bases between them. The CDR3 sequence is 13 residues long. DNA for the CDR3: TGTGCCAGCTCGACACTAGAGAACACTGAAGCTTTCTTT. Translated, it gives CASSTLENTEAFF.

The chain links TRBV11-1 to TRBJ2-3; TRBD2 might be the D (6 bases). This CDR3 has 12 residues. With 5 bases removed from V and 15 bases from J, the gap between germline ends came to 18 bases. CDR1 and CDR2 (germline): SGHAT, FQDESV (reference sequence). For the CDR3, the DNA is TGTGCCAGCAGCCAAACTAGCCCCAGCGTTTATTTT. As protein: CASSQTSPSVYF. Filled out from reference TRBV11-1 and TRBJ2-3, the complete variable domain reads EAEVAQSPRYKITEKSQAVAFWCDPISGHATLYWYRQILGQGPELLVQFQDESVVDDSQLPKDRFSAERLKGVDSTLKIQPAELGDSAMYLCASSQTSPSVYFGPGTRLTVL.

The V call is TRBV7-9, the J call TRBJ1-1; 10 bases map to TRBD1. Germline lookup yields CDR1 SEHNR and CDR2 FQNEAQ (reference sequence). The J segment lost 6 bases and the V segment lost 3 bases, leaving 10 bases of the junction unmatched. The CDR3 consists of 16 residues. For the CDR3, the DNA is TGTGCCAGCAGCTTTGGACAGGGGGTTGGGTTGGCTGAAGCTTTCTTT. This gives the protein CASSFGQGVGLAEAFF.

CDR3 in amino acids: CASRLDRGRNQPQHF. The CDR3, as DNA: TGTGCCAGCAGGCTCGACAGGGGTAGGAATCAGCCCCAGCATTTT. The chain uses TRBV6-1 and TRBJ1-5; 8 nucleotides line up with TRBD1. V lost 6 bases and J lost 4; bases outside the gene matches: 8. Germline CDR1 and CDR2: MNHNS and SASEGT. This CDR3 region has 15 residues.

The genes are TRBV6-5 and TRBJ2-5; no clear D gene. The CDR3 is made up of 15 amino acids. Trimming stripped 2 bases from V and 3 bases from J, with 13 bases between. Germline V gene sequence: CDR1 MNHEY, CDR2 SVGAGI. CDR3 bases: TGTGCCAGCAGTTACCGAGACCCGGGCAAAGAGACCCAGTACTTC. Translating it yields CASSYRDPGKETQYF.

The rearrangement uses TRBV11-2 and TRBJ2-2; D call uncertain. Germline V CDR1 and CDR2: SGHAT, FQNNGV. The CDR3 length is 16 residues. Trimming stripped 2 bases from V and 3 bases from J, with 13 bases between. The CDR3 reads CASSLNPPGYTGELFF. DNA for the CDR3: TGTGCCAGCAGCTTAAATCCACCAGGTTACACCGGGGAGCTGTTTTTT.

V gene TRBV19 combines with J gene TRBJ1-5; TRBD1 matches 12 bases. The length of the CDR3 is 18 residues. After removal of 8 bases from V and 1 base from J, the junction contained 12 bases not matched to a gene. Per germline, CDR1 LNHDA and CDR2 SQIVND (reference sequence). In nucleotides, the CDR3 is TGTGCCAGTGCCACCGGGACAGGGGGCTCTTGGAGCAATCAGCCCCAGCATTTT. As protein: CASATGTGGSWSNQPQHF.

The CDR3 reads CASSVRLTGWSGANVLTF. The CDR3 DNA reads as TGTGCCAGCAGCGTCCGTTTGACAGGGTGGTCAGGGGCCAACGTCCTGACTTTC. The chain uses TRBV9 and TRBJ2-6, with 7 bases aligning to TRBD1. The trim removed 2 bases at V and 4 bases at J, leaving 12 bases unmatched. The CDR3 totals 18 residues. The germline V gene has CDR1 SGDLS and CDR2 YYNGEE.

About this clone: Distinct nucleotide sequences in the sample also encode this CDR3. This chain connects TRBV18 to TRBJ1-1; D unresolved. V dropped 3 bases and J dropped 1 base, with 6 bases sitting between them. From germline, CDR1 is KGHSH and CDR2 LQKENI. This CDR3 has 13 residues. The CDR3 DNA reads as TGTGCCAGCTCACCGCCCCCGAACACTGAAGCTTTCTTT. This sequence encodes CASSPPPNTEAFF.

The V call is TRBV6-6, the J call TRBJ1-1; no definite D call. Germline V lookup: CDR1 MNHNY, CDR2 SVGAGI (reference sequence). The CDR3 is 15 amino acids. Trimming cost V 6 bases and J 6 bases, with 20 bases left between them. CDR3 amino acids: CASRAEGSLYSEAFF. CDR3 coding DNA: TGTGCCAGCAGAGCCGAGGGTTCTTTATATTCTGAAGCTTTCTTT.

The chain links TRBV20-1 to TRBJ2-7, with D perhaps TRBD1 (5 bases). Trimming pared 6 bases from V and 0 bases from J, leaving 6 bases between. The CDR3 is made up of 11 amino acids. Germline V CDR1 and CDR2: DFQATT, SNEGSKA (reference sequence). The CDR3, as DNA: TGCAGTGCCAGGGTCTCCTACGAGCAGTACTTC. It is translated as CSARVSYEQYF.

The V gene is TRBV6-1, the J gene TRBJ2-7; no reliable D call. CDR3 length: 16 residues. CDR1 is MNHNS, CDR2 SASEGT, per germline. The germline V and J ends were trimmed by 0 bases and 0 bases, with 12 bases remaining between them. The CDR3 region has the DNA TGTGCCAGCAGTGAAGCTTACGGCGCTACCTCCTACGAGCAGTACTTC. It specifies CASSEAYGATSYEQYF.

This clone appeared a few times. This sequence joins TRBV30 and TRBJ2-1; 7 positions match TRBD2. In germline, CDR1 is GTSNPN, CDR2 SVGIG (reference sequence). Germline trimming cut 8 bases from V and 5 bases from J; bases unmatched to any gene: 9. This CDR3 is 13 amino acids long. For the CDR3, the DNA is TGTGCCGGAGAGGCTAGCGGTGACAATGAGCAGTTCTTC. Translated, it gives CAGEASGDNEQFF.

V is TRBV6-5 and J is TRBJ1-6, with 7 bases matching TRBD1. CDR1 MNHEY and CDR2 SVGAGI come from the germline V gene. V shed 6 bases and J 10 bases; nucleotides not matched to a gene: 6. This CDR3 is 13 amino acids long. CDR3 bases: TGTGCCAGCAGCCGCCGGGACAGCTCACCCCTCCACTTT. Translated: CASSRRDSSPLHF.

This chain uses TRBV6-1 with TRBJ1-1; unclear D gene. Germline loops: CDR1 MNHNS, CDR2 SASEGT. The CDR3 contains 17 residues. Between the trimmed V and J ends, which lost 0 bases and 1 base, there was a span of 15 bases. The CDR3 region is CASSEAGRQTGNTEAFF. The CDR3 region has the DNA TGTGCCAGCAGTGAAGCGGGGAGGCAGACTGGGAACACTGAAGCTTTCTTT.

The CDR3 DNA is TGTGCCAGCAGTGAAGGGGCAGGAATAGTTGATGGCTACACCTTC. This gives the protein CASSEGAGIVDGYTF. The rearrangement links TRBV6-1 to TRBJ1-2; D remains unclear. CDR1 is MNHNS, CDR2 SASEGT, per germline. The CDR3 spans 15 residues. V was shortened by 1 base and J by 6 bases, with 15 bases between the two germline ends.

This chain joins TRBV9 and TRBJ2-7, with 7 bases matching TRBD1. Germline CDR1 reads SGDLS; CDR2 reads YYNGEE. The CDR3 has 15 residues. The V gene end was trimmed by 0 bases and the J gene end by 2 bases; junction bases not matched to a gene: 5. CDR3 nucleotide sequence: TGTGCCAGCAGCGTAGGACAGGGCGCGCCCTACGAGCAGTACTTC. This gives the protein CASSVGQGAPYEQYF.

This chain connects TRBV5-6 to TRBJ2-5, with no clear D. The CDR3 has 12 amino acids. V lost 0 bases to trimming and J lost 0 bases, with 0 bases between them. CDR1 is SGHDT and CDR2 is YYEEEE in the germline V gene. The CDR3 here is CASSLDQETQYF. The CDR3 region has the DNA TGTGCCAGCAGCTTGGACCAAGAGACCCAGTACTTC.

V is TRBV2 and J is TRBJ1-5; D ambiguous. The CDR3 spans 15 residues. Germline V gives CDR1 SNHLY, CDR2 FYNNEI. V lost 6 bases to trimming and J lost 2 bases, with 14 bases between them. DNA for the CDR3: TGTGCCAGCAGGATGACGGTAGTAGGCAATCAGCCCCAGCATTTT. Amino acid sequence: CASRMTVVGNQPQHF.

This chain uses TRBV6-5 with TRBJ2-5; D gene uncertain. The V gene's germline CDR1 is MNHEY and CDR2 SVGAGI. The CDR3 has 14 amino acids. Between the trimmed V and J ends, which lost 7 bases and 5 bases, there was a span of 17 bases. The CDR3: CASTIVFGQETQYF. CDR3 DNA: TGTGCCAGCACTATAGTCTTTGGTCAGGAGACCCAGTACTTC.

This CDR3 reads CASSVWGNYGYTF. For the CDR3, the DNA is TGTGCCAGCAGCGTATGGGGCAATTATGGCTACACCTTC. V and J are TRBV9 and TRBJ1-2; D might be TRBD1 (5 bases). Per germline, CDR1 SGDLS and CDR2 YYNGEE. The length of the CDR3 is 13 residues. V lost 1 base, J lost 5 bases, and 9 bases lay in between.

The rearrangement links TRBV19 to TRBJ1-1; D uncertain. Germline V lookup: CDR1 LNHDA, CDR2 SQIVND (reference sequence). V was trimmed by 1 base and J by 6 bases, leaving 3 bases between them. This CDR3 is built from 11 residues. CDR3 region: CASSIGAEAFF. CDR3 coding DNA: TGTGCCAGTAGTATAGGGGCTGAAGCTTTCTTT.

The chain employs TRBV19 and TRBJ1-1; the D gene is possibly TRBD1 (5 bases). CDR3 length: 18 residues. Trimming took off 1 base at V and 2 bases at J, with 20 bases between the two ends. In germline, CDR1 is LNHDA, CDR2 SQIVND (reference sequence). The CDR3 DNA follows: TGTGCCAGTAGTATAGGAGTCAGGAGGACATACCTAAACACTGAAGCTTTCTTT. Translation: CASSIGVRRTYLNTEAFF. The variable domain in full, completed from reference TRBV19 and TRBJ1-1, reads DGGITQSPKYLFRKEGQNVTLSCEQNLNHDAMYWYRQDPGQGLRLIYYSQIVNDFQKGDIAEGYSVSREKKESFPLTVTSAQKNPTAFYLCASSIGVRRTYLNTEAFFGQGTRLTVV.

CDR3 coding DNA: TGTGCCGGAAATTTAAACACAGATACGCAGTATTTT. Residues: CAGNLNTDTQYF. The genes are TRBV2 and TRBJ2-3; no reliable D call. The ends were cut back, 11 bases at V and 2 bases at J, with 11 bases in the middle. Germline V gives CDR1 SNHLY, CDR2 FYNNEI. The CDR3 covers 12 residues.